This paragraph covers one T cell receptor beta chain sequence. This entry is derived from a study of blood T cell repertoires in COVID-19. Across the whole study: Spain, Italy and the United States supplied samples that represented acute and convalescent COVID-19. T cells, B-cell-depleted T cells, or PBMCs supplied cDNA or gDNA.

The CDR3 runs 15 residues. Germline assignment: CDR1 SGHRS and CDR2 YFSETQ. Trimming removed 4 bases from V and 5 bases from J; junction bases left unmatched: 9. In the authors' workflow: Estimates of nucleated cell counts were drawn from the amplification of reference gene primers. Profiling relied on immunoSEQ multiplex PCR, and the TCRdb table lists in-frame clones only, not all of them. The V and J calls and the clone size are those of that table, but D and trimming were determined from the DNA. Counted here are approximately 280,000 clones, approximately 90% occurring once; the ten biggest clones make up around 6.8%.

The chain couples TRBV5-1 to TRBJ2-1; 7 bases match TRBD1. The clonotype was recovered from a woman in her 30s with COVID-19, enrolled during active disease. The sample was peripheral blood. The CDR3 sequence: CASSPDRSANNEQFF. DNA of the CDR3: TGCGCCAGCAGCCCGGACAGGAGCGCTAACAATGAGCAGTTCTTC.